The 10 T cell receptor beta chains presented below share a single source sample, sequenced in a study of blood T cell repertoires in COVID-19. Sequencing was performed with immunoSEQ multiplex PCR; in TCRdb, only in-frame clones are kept and a portion is missing. The data show more than 70,000 clones, about nine tenths seen once. The sequenced sample consisted of peripheral blood. The source of these receptors is a woman aged 45-65 years with active or convalescent COVID-19.

The chain joins TRBV30 to TRBJ1-1, with unresolved D. Germline CDR1 and CDR2: GTSNPN and SVGIG (reference sequence). The CDR3 loop spans 13 amino acids. The V gene lost 4 bases and the J gene lost 4 bases, with 13 bases spanning the gap. CDR3 sequence reads: CAWMAGAGTEAFF. The CDR3, as DNA: TGTGCCTGGATGGCGGGCGCGGGCACTGAAGCTTTCTTT.

This clone was seen just once. The chain uses TRBV29-1 and TRBJ1-3; D unresolved. This CDR3 is built from 13 residues. Germline values: CDR1 SQVTM, CDR2 ANQGSEA. The V end lost 3 bases, the J end lost 1 base, and 7 bases lay between the germline ends. CDR3 protein: CSVDSGSGNTIYF. DNA for the CDR3: TGCAGCGTTGATTCAGGTTCTGGAAACACCATATATTTT.

This clone showed up just once. The chain links TRBV5-1 to TRBJ1-3; TRBD1 aligns across 11 bases. Unmatched junction bases numbered 5, after V lost 4 bases and J lost 2 bases. CDR1 and CDR2 (germline): SGHRS, YFSETQ. The CDR3 sequence is 16 residues long. CDR3 amino acids: CASSTGQGAAGNTIYF. The CDR3 DNA reads TGCGCCAGCAGCACTGGACAGGGGGCAGCTGGAAACACCATATATTTT.

This clone has more than one count but fewer than ten. The J gene is TRBJ1-2, the V gene TRBV12-3 or TRBV12-4, with a tentative D call TRBD1 (5 bases). The CDR3 sequence is 12 residues long. Trimming left V 2 bases short and J 13 bases short, with 14 bases between. CDR3 DNA sequence: TGTGCCAGCAGTTTAAAGGGCAGCACAGGCACCTTC. It translates to CASSLKGSTGTF.

This chain connects TRBV4-3 to TRBJ2-2; 9 bases line up with TRBD2. CDR1 is LGHNA, CDR2 YSLEER, per germline. The CDR3 length is 16 residues. Trimming removed 0 bases from V and 7 bases from J; junction bases left unmatched: 6. The CDR3 region has the DNA TGCGCCAGCAGCCAAGAAGCTAGCGGGGTGTTCGGGGAGCTGTTTTTT. Its protein product is CASSQEASGVFGELFF.

V and J are TRBV6-5 and TRBJ2-7; TRBD2 might be the D (6 bases). The CDR3 has 12 amino acids. With 5 bases removed from V and 6 bases from J, the gap between germline ends came to 11 bases. Germline assignment: CDR1 MNHEY and CDR2 SVGAGI. The CDR3: CASSINGGEQYF. The CDR3 coding sequence is TGTGCCAGCAGTATCAACGGGGGCGAGCAGTACTTC.

The CDR3 loop is CASSLLSSSTDTQYF. CDR3 nucleotide sequence: TGTGCCAGCAGCTTATTATCCTCTAGCACAGATACGCAGTATTTT. The rearrangement links TRBV7-8 to TRBJ2-3; no clear D. The CDR3 consists of 15 residues. The V gene lost 2 bases and the J gene lost 0 bases, with 9 bases spanning the gap. Germline CDR1 reads SGHVS; CDR2 reads FQNEAQ.

The chain has TRBV5-5 and TRBJ1-1; the match to TRBD1 covers 8 bases. V lost 0 bases to trimming and J lost 13 bases; unmatched junction nucleotides: 8. The CDR3 runs 13 residues. The germline gives CDR1 SGHKS, CDR2 YYEKEE (reference sequence). The CDR3 is CASSLADRAFGFF. CDR3 nucleotides: TGTGCCAGCAGCTTGGCGGACAGGGCATTCGGTTTCTTT. The complete variable domain, with remaining parts taken from reference TRBV5-5 and TRBJ1-1, reads DAGVTQSPTHLIKTRGQQVTLRCSPISGHKSVSWYQQVLGQGPQFIFQYYEKEERGRGNFPDRFSARQFPNYSSELNVNALLLGDSALYLCASSLADRAFGFFGQGTRLTVV.

The chain employs TRBV27 and TRBJ1-2; D uncertain. The V gene lost 3 bases and the J gene lost 6 bases, with 17 bases spanning the gap. The length of the CDR3 is 15 residues. CDR1 is MNHEY and CDR2 is SMNVEV in the germline V gene (reference sequence). The CDR3, as DNA: TGTGCCAGCAGTTTCCATGAGGAGGGTACCGATGGCTACACCTTC. As protein: CASSFHEEGTDGYTF.

This chain connects TRBV30 to TRBJ1-2, with 8 bases that match TRBD1. Germline-derived CDR1 and CDR2 are GTSNPN and SVGIG (reference sequence). This CDR3 has 14 residues. With 5 bases clipped from V and 8 bases from J, the junction kept 13 bases outside the gene matches. DNA of the CDR3: TGTGCCTGGGGACGGACAGGGACTTTAGAAGGCTACACCTTC. Amino acids: CAWGRTGTLEGYTF.